The subject of this entry is one TCR beta chain. Its antigen is not identified. These data belong to a study of cytomegalovirus exposure and HLA in healthy donors. The PCR ran on 60 Vbeta and 13 Jbeta primers. Produced via immunoSEQ multiplex PCR; TCRdb's table is partial and in-frame only. The table records about 43,000 clones, around 85% of them present only once. Donors were nominally healthy when sampled, though unrecorded immune exposures were likely. Trimming removed 7 bases from V and 4 bases from J, with 12 bases in between. The germline V gene encodes CDR1 SGHTA and CDR2 FQGNSA. The CDR3 is 13 residues long. Whole-study findings and limits: A few of the chains that were CMV-associated were confirmed in vitro to be specific for CMV antigens. An assumption of roughly uniform sequencing depth across donors underlay the presence/absence analyses.

The chain joins TRBV7-2 to TRBJ2-3; no clear D gene. The receptor's source is a man aged 50 or older in good health and CMV-seronegative. The specimen was PBMCs. CDR3 in DNA: TGTGCCAGCACCTCGGTCTACGCAGATACGCAGTATTTT. Residues: CASTSVYADTQYF. The whole variable domain, remainder taken from reference TRBV7-2 and TRBJ2-3, is GAGVSQSPSNKVTEKGKDVELRCDPISGHTALYWYRQSLGQGLEFLIYFQGNSAPDKSGLPSDRFSAERTGGSVSTLTIQRTQQEDSAVYLCASTSVYADTQYFGPGTRLTVL.